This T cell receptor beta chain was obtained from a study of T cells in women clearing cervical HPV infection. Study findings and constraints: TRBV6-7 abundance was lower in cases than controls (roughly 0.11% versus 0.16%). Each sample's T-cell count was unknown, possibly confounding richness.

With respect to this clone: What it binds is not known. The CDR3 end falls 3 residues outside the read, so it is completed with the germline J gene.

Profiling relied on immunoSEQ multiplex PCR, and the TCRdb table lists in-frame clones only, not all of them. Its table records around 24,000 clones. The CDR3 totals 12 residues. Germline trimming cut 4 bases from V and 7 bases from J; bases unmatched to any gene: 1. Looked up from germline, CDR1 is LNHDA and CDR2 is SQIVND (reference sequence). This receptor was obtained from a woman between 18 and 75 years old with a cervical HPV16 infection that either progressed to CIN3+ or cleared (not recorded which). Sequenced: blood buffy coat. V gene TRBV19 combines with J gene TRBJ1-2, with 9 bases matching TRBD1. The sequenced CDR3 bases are TGTGCCAGTAGTAGGACAGGGGCTGGC. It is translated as CASSRTGAG. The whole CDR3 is CASSRTGAGYTF.